These T cell receptor beta chains were read from a single sample in a study of cytomegalovirus exposure and HLA in healthy donors. Data came from immunoSEQ multiplex PCR; TCRdb stores just in-frame clones and leaves some out. In the table there are about 190,000 clones, more than 75% of which are singletons. Material for sequencing was PBMCs. These receptors came from a woman in her late teens or twenties in good health and CMV-seronegative. CDR3s include the opening cysteine and the closing phenylalanine or tryptophan. Each record gives: CDR3 protein, CDR3 DNA, V gene, J gene, CDR3 length, clone size, D gene. D genes are given only for firm matches. Clone size appears in some rows only: once, few, many, or a class for an expanded clone.

CDR3: CASSRLGLAGVADTQYF; DNA: TGTGCCAGCAGCCGCTTGGGACTAGCGGGCGTCGCAGATACGCAGTATTTT; V: TRBV14; J: TRBJ2-3; length: 17; size: NA; D: TRBD2
CDR3: CASSYSTQGLYGYTF; DNA: TGTGCCAGCAGTTACTCGACCCAGGGTCTATATGGCTACACCTTC; V: TRBV6-5; J: TRBJ1-2; length: 15; size: NA; D: NA
CDR3: CASRSQGAGNYGYTF; DNA: TGTGCCAGCAGGTCCCAAGGTGCAGGGAACTATGGCTACACCTTC; V: TRBV28; J: TRBJ1-2; length: 15; size: NA; D: NA
CDR3: CATQDSPPGVVTEAFF; DNA: TGTGCCACCCAGGACAGCCCCCCAGGGGTTGTCACTGAAGCTTTCTTT; V: TRBV27; J: TRBJ1-1; length: 16; size: once; D: NA
CDR3: CASSSRQGNTEAFF; DNA: TGTGCCAGCAGCTCCAGACAGGGAAACACTGAAGCTTTCTTT; V: TRBV11-3; J: TRBJ1-1; length: 14; size: NA; D: TRBD1
CDR3: CASSAGLAETQYF; DNA: TGTGCCAGCAGCGCGGGACTAGCGGAGACCCAGTACTTC; V: TRBV9; J: TRBJ2-5; length: 13; size: NA; D: TRBD2
CDR3: CASRLGSGRSNEQFF; DNA: TGTGCCAGCAGGTTAGGTAGCGGGAGAAGTAATGAGCAGTTCTTC; V: TRBV27; J: TRBJ2-1; length: 15; size: NA; D: TRBD2
CDR3: CASSLFTSPYNEQFF; DNA: TGTGCCAGCAGCTTATTTACTAGCCCATACAATGAGCAGTTCTTC; V: TRBV7-2; J: TRBJ2-1; length: 15; size: NA; D: NA
CDR3: CASRETGINTEAFF; DNA: TGTGCCAGCAGGGAGACAGGGATAAACACTGAAGCTTTCTTT; V: TRBV6-6; J: TRBJ1-1; length: 14; size: NA; D: TRBD1
CDR3: CASTTSEGNQPQHF; DNA: TGTGCCAGCACCACGAGTGAGGGCAATCAGCCCCAGCATTTT; V: TRBV18; J: TRBJ1-5; length: 14; size: NA; D: NA
CDR3: CASRGPGQGREKLFF; DNA: TGTGCCAGCAGGGGACCGGGACAGGGACGGGAAAAACTGTTTTTT; V: TRBV2; J: TRBJ1-4; length: 15; size: NA; D: TRBD1
CDR3: CASSPAVHTSYNEQFF; DNA: TGTGCCAGCAGCCCCGCGGTGCATACATCCTACAATGAGCAGTTCTTC; V: TRBV5-4; J: TRBJ2-1; length: 16; size: NA; D: NA
CDR3: CASSFGQGNEKLFF; DNA: TGTGCCAGCAGCTTTGGACAGGGCAATGAAAAACTGTTTTTT; V: TRBV11-2; J: TRBJ1-4; length: 14; size: NA; D: TRBD1
CDR3: CASSWAPGGSTEAFF; DNA: TGTGCCAGCAGTTGGGCCCCGGGGGGTTCCACTGAAGCTTTCTTT; V: TRBV27; J: TRBJ1-1; length: 15; size: NA; D: NA
CDR3: CASSLGGDSNQPQHF; DNA: TGTGCCAGCAGCTTGGGAGGGGATAGCAATCAGCCCCAGCATTTT; V: TRBV7-9; J: TRBJ1-5; length: 15; size: NA; D: NA
CDR3: CASSRQEPNTEAFF; DNA: TGTGCCAGCAGTCGACAGGAACCGAACACTGAAGCTTTCTTT; V: TRBV9; J: TRBJ1-1; length: 14; size: NA; D: NA
CDR3: CASSTGTGVPYGYTF; DNA: TGCGCCAGCAGCACCGGGACAGGGGTTCCCTATGGCTACACCTTC; V: TRBV5-1; J: TRBJ1-2; length: 15; size: large; D: TRBD1
CDR3: CASSLGQGDGYTF; DNA: TGCGCCAGCAGCTTGGGACAGGGGGATGGCTACACCTTC; V: TRBV5-1; J: TRBJ1-2; length: 13; size: NA; D: TRBD1
CDR3: CASSEAFRIAGGSYNEQFF; DNA: TGTGCCAGCAGTGAAGCTTTCCGGATAGCGGGGGGATCCTACAATGAGCAGTTCTTC; V: TRBV6-1; J: TRBJ2-1; length: 19; size: NA; D: TRBD2
CDR3: CASGRDREIIEAFF; DNA: TGTGCCAGCGGGCGGGACAGGGAAATTATTGAAGCTTTCTTT; V: TRBV11-2; J: TRBJ1-1; length: 14; size: NA; D: TRBD1
CDR3: CASSDEAYSYEQYF; DNA: TGTGCCAGCAGTGACGAGGCCTACTCCTACGAGCAGTACTTC; V: TRBV2; J: TRBJ2-7; length: 14; size: NA; D: NA
CDR3: CASSSVPSGNTIYF; DNA: TGTGCCAGCAGTTCGGTTCCCTCTGGAAACACCATATATTTT; V: TRBV27; J: TRBJ1-3; length: 14; size: NA; D: NA
CDR3: CASSQPSGSPYEQYF; DNA: TGCGCCAGCAGCCAACCTAGCGGGAGCCCCTACGAGCAGTACTTC; V: TRBV4-1; J: TRBJ2-7; length: 15; size: NA; D: TRBD2
CDR3: CASSPGQLVYGYTF; DNA: TGTGCCAGCTCCCCGGGACAACTGGTCTATGGCTACACCTTC; V: TRBV6-6; J: TRBJ1-2; length: 14; size: NA; D: NA
CDR3: CASSLARGRNEKLFF; DNA: TGTGCCAGCAGCTTAGCCAGGGGGCGGAATGAAAAACTGTTTTTT; V: TRBV7-6; J: TRBJ1-4; length: 15; size: NA; D: TRBD1
CDR3: CASSRDMPTYGANVLTF; DNA: TGTGCCAGCTCACGCGACATGCCCACCTATGGGGCCAACGTCCTGACTTTC; V: TRBV18; J: TRBJ2-6; length: 17; size: NA; D: NA
CDR3: CASSRTGLSSYEQYF; DNA: TGTGCCAGCAGCCGAACAGGGTTAAGCTCCTACGAACAGTACTTC; V: TRBV5-5; J: TRBJ2-7; length: 15; size: NA; D: NA
CDR3: CASSLPDRKTNEKLFF; DNA: TGTGCCAGCAGCTTACCCGACAGGAAAACTAATGAAAAACTGTTTTTT; V: TRBV7-9; J: TRBJ1-4; length: 16; size: medium-sized; D: NA
CDR3: CACPAGVHTDTQYF; DNA: TGTGCCTGCCCCGCGGGAGTCCACACAGATACGCAGTATTTT; V: TRBV30; J: TRBJ2-3; length: 14; size: NA; D: TRBD2
CDR3: CASTLSGAGYGEKLFF; DNA: TGCGCCAGCACCCTCTCCGGAGCAGGGTATGGTGAAAAACTGTTTTTT; V: TRBV4-1; J: TRBJ1-4; length: 16; size: NA; D: NA
CDR3: CASSPRATFMNTEAFF; DNA: TGTGCCAGCAGCCCCAGGGCGACATTTATGAACACTGAAGCTTTCTTT; V: TRBV7-9; J: TRBJ1-1; length: 16; size: NA; D: NA
CDR3: CASSPNTDTQYF; DNA: TGTGCCAGCAGCCCCAATACAGATACGCAGTATTTT; V: TRBV11-2; J: TRBJ2-3; length: 12; size: NA; D: NA
CDR3: CAIGGWTRETQYF; DNA: TGTGCCATCGGGGGGTGGACTCGGGAGACCCAGTACTTC; V: TRBV10-3; J: TRBJ2-5; length: 13; size: once; D: NA
CDR3: CASSPTSGFGEQFF; DNA: TGTGCCAGCAGCCCGACTAGCGGGTTCGGTGAGCAGTTCTTC; V: TRBV7-9; J: TRBJ2-1; length: 14; size: NA; D: TRBD2
CDR3: CASLGQGRSYEQYF; DNA: TGTGCCAGCTTGGGACAGGGGCGTTCCTACGAGCAGTACTTC; V: TRBV21-1; J: TRBJ2-7; length: 14; size: NA; D: NA
CDR3: CASSLDRATEAFF; DNA: TGTGCCAGCAGCCTCGACAGGGCCACTGAAGCTTTCTTT; V: TRBV7-9; J: TRBJ1-1; length: 13; size: NA; D: TRBD1
CDR3: CASSLTGTGYTF; DNA: TGTGCCAGCAGTCTGACAGGGACCGGCTACACCTTC; V: TRBV5-4; J: TRBJ1-2; length: 12; size: few; D: TRBD1
CDR3: CASSPLTKTGELFF; DNA: TGTGCCAGTAGTCCTCTGACAAAGACCGGGGAGCTGTTTTTT; V: TRBV19; J: TRBJ2-2; length: 14; size: NA; D: NA
CDR3: CASRVDVAGDTQYF; DNA: TGTGCCAGCAGGGTAGACGTAGCGGGAGATACGCAGTATTTT; V: TRBV27; J: TRBJ2-3; length: 14; size: NA; D: TRBD2
CDR3: CASSAPGTGGNQPQHF; DNA: TGTGCCAGCAGTGCTCCCGGGACAGGGGGAAATCAGCCCCAGCATTTT; V: TRBV6-1; J: TRBJ1-5; length: 16; size: once; D: TRBD1
CDR3: CASSAQTEAFF; DNA: TGTGCCAGCAGTGCACAGACTGAAGCTTTCTTT; V: TRBV25-1; J: TRBJ1-1; length: 11; size: NA; D: NA
CDR3: CASSFPGGSTHQPQHF; DNA: TGTGCCAGCAGCTTCCCAGGGGGGAGTACCCATCAGCCCCAGCATTTT; V: TRBV11-2; J: TRBJ1-5; length: 16; size: NA; D: TRBD1
CDR3: CASSIAGGNQQYF; DNA: TGTGCCAGTAGTATCGCGGGGGGGAATCAGCAGTACTTC; V: TRBV19; J: TRBJ2-7; length: 13; size: NA; D: TRBD2